Presented here are 10 T cell receptor beta chains from one specimen sequenced in a study of control samples from healthy donors and cancer patients. Assay used: immunoSEQ multiplex PCR; TCRdb lists only in-frame clones, some missing. The table lists 130,000 to 150,000 clones, about nine tenths of them singletons. Sequenced input: blood. Source of these receptors: a man aged 25-45 years in good health.

This clone has a handful of counts. V is TRBV6-2 or TRBV6-3 and J is TRBJ1-1; TRBD1 matches 7 bases. This CDR3 spans 14 amino acids. The germline CDR1 and CDR2 sequences are MNHEY and SVGEGT. V trimming: 5 bases; J trimming: 11 bases; junction bases outside the gene matches: 14. The CDR3 region has the DNA TGTGCCAGCAGTACGGGGGGACAGACGAAGTGGGCTTTCTTT. This sequence encodes CASSTGGQTKWAFF.

The chain joins TRBV6-2 or TRBV6-3 to TRBJ1-2; D remains ambiguous. Germline CDR1 reads MNHEY; CDR2 reads SVGEGT. The V end was cut by 5 bases, the J end by 4 bases, with 5 bases between. CDR3 length: 11 amino acids. CDR3 sequence (DNA): TGTGCCAGCAGTCAGAGCTATGGCTACACCTTC. Encoded protein: CASSQSYGYTF.

The chain carries TRBV5-6 and TRBJ1-6; no reliable D call. Trimming took 1 base from V and 9 from J, leaving 11 bases between them. The germline V gene encodes CDR1 SGHDT and CDR2 YYEEEE. This CDR3 has 14 amino acids. In nucleotides, the CDR3 is TGTGCCAGCAGCTTGTTCGGGGAGGCTTCACCCCTCCACTTT. It encodes CASSLFGEASPLHF.

The gene calls are TRBV6-2 or TRBV6-3 and TRBJ2-7; D gene ambiguous. The germline V gene has CDR1 MNHEY and CDR2 SVGEGT. V was shortened by 2 bases and J by 7 bases, with 9 bases between the two germline ends. The CDR3 extends over 12 amino acids. This CDR3 reads CASSYPQEEQYF. DNA of the CDR3: TGTGCCAGCAGTTACCCCCAGGAGGAGCAGTACTTC.

This chain uses TRBV11-3 with TRBJ2-2; 10 bases map to TRBD2. Per germline, CDR1 SGHNT and CDR2 YENEEA. The CDR3 loop spans 15 amino acids. Losses at the gene ends were 5 bases for V and 5 bases for J; bases not matched to a gene: 5. The CDR3 coding sequence is TGTGCCAGCAGCAGAGCGGGGGGGCAGACCGGGGAGCTGTTTTTT. Its translation is CASSRAGGQTGELFF.

The chain couples TRBV7-9 to TRBJ1-1; D is unclear. The ends were cut back, 1 base at V and 4 bases at J, with 10 bases in the middle. CDR3 length: 14 amino acids. In germline, CDR1 is SEHNR, CDR2 FQNEAQ (reference sequence). The CDR3 here is CASSLGGSPTEAFF. The CDR3 DNA reads as TGTGCCAGCAGCTTAGGAGGGTCCCCCACTGAAGCTTTCTTT.

V and J are TRBV6-5 and TRBJ2-7; TRBD1 or TRBD2 may be the D gene (5 bases each). CDR1 and CDR2 (germline): MNHEY, SVGAGI. This CDR3 region has 15 residues. Trimming shortened V by 6 bases and J by 6 bases, and 21 bases separated the two germline ends. The CDR3 region has the DNA TGTGCCAGCAGCGGATATTTGGGACGCGTGAGCGAGCAGTACTTC. Its protein is CASSGYLGRVSEQYF.

The CDR3 reads CASSQGLAGVPSYNEQFF. The CDR3 DNA reads TGCGCCAGCAGCCAAGGGTTAGCGGGGGTTCCTTCCTACAATGAGCAGTTCTTC. This chain joins TRBV4-3 and TRBJ2-1; 9 bases line up with TRBD2. After removal of 1 base from V and 1 base from J, the junction contained 8 bases not matched to a gene. Germline V CDR1 and CDR2: LGHNA, YSLEER. The CDR3 loop spans 18 amino acids.

This chain joins TRBV19 and TRBJ2-7, with TRBD1 matching 9 bases. CDR3 length: 18 residues. The V gene's germline CDR1 is LNHDA and CDR2 SQIVND (reference sequence). V lost 2 bases and J lost 1; bases outside the gene matches: 12. This CDR3 is CASSIRGTGRDLSYEQYF. Written as DNA, the CDR3 is TGTGCCAGTAGTATAAGGGGGACAGGGCGAGACCTGTCCTACGAGCAGTACTTC. The complete variable domain, with remaining parts taken from reference TRBV19 and TRBJ2-7, reads DGGITQSPKYLFRKEGQNVTLSCEQNLNHDAMYWYRQDPGQGLRLIYYSQIVNDFQKGDIAEGYSVSREKKESFPLTVTSAQKNPTAFYLCASSIRGTGRDLSYEQYFGPGTRLTVT.

The chain links TRBV7-2 to TRBJ2-1; tentatively, D is TRBD2 (5 bases). From germline, CDR1 is SGHTA and CDR2 FQGNSA. The V end lost 3 bases, the J end lost 10 bases, and 19 bases lay between the germline ends. The CDR3 has 15 residues. CDR3 protein: CASSLNVGERGEQFF. The CDR3 coding sequence is TGTGCCAGCAGCTTGAATGTGGGAGAGCGTGGCGAGCAGTTCTTC.